Listed below are T cell receptor beta chains from one sample, sequenced in a study of T cell responses to AZD1222 COVID-19 vaccine. Using immunoSEQ multiplex PCR, the repertoire was profiled, and TCRdb retains in-frame clones only, with some absent. Among around 67,000 clones listed, over 80% were seen once. The sequenced sample was peripheral blood, obtained on day 0 of AZD1222 vaccination. The receptors stem from an adult in good health. Each CDR3 is given with its conserved first and last residue. Size is omitted from some rows. Given values are once, few, many or a class for expanded clones.

V: TRBV4-1
J: TRBJ2-7
size: -
CDR3: CASSQPRDGDYEQYF

V: TRBV19
J: TRBJ2-1
size: -
CDR3: CASSSGLYNEQFF

V: TRBV6-5
J: TRBJ2-1
size: few
CDR3: CASSYTPSGGYNEQFF

V: TRBV6-5
J: TRBJ1-2
size: -
CDR3: CASSYRGRGYTF

V: TRBV10-3
J: TRBJ2-7
size: -
CDR3: CAISESARGNEQYF

V: TRBV4-2
J: TRBJ2-7
size: once
CDR3: CASSQGVGQGYEQYF

V: TRBV11-3
J: TRBJ2-6
size: -
CDR3: CASRDRLQSGANVLTF

V: TRBV19
J: TRBJ1-2
size: -
CDR3: CASSLTSYGYTF

V: TRBV18
J: TRBJ1-1
size: -
CDR3: CASSPSRNLNTEAFF

V: TRBV14
J: TRBJ1-1
size: -
CDR3: CASRDRGRTEAFF

V: TRBV3-1/TRBV3-2
J: TRBJ1-2
size: -
CDR3: CASSRPRDRGRGYTF

V: TRBV2
J: TRBJ2-3
size: -
CDR3: CASRRLAGGGDTQYF

V: TRBV30
J: TRBJ1-1
size: -
CDR3: CAWSVYGEAMNTEAFF

V: TRBV12-3/TRBV12-4
J: TRBJ1-6
size: -
CDR3: CASSHQSNSPLHF

V: TRBV6-2/TRBV6-3
J: TRBJ2-3
size: -
CDR3: CASSPRLGADTQYF

V: TRBV3-1/TRBV3-2
J: TRBJ1-4
size: -
CDR3: CASSHPGQGSNEKLFF

V: TRBV7-2
J: TRBJ2-7
size: -
CDR3: CASSYLYEQYF

V: TRBV28
J: TRBJ1-5
size: -
CDR3: CASSRVNQPQHF

V: TRBV7-2
J: TRBJ1-4
size: -
CDR3: CASSLATGGLNEKLFF

V: TRBV5-8
J: TRBJ1-6
size: -
CDR3: CASSLGTGYNSPLHF

V: TRBV19
J: TRBJ1-6
size: -
CDR3: CASRNRDTNSPLHF

V: TRBV29-1
J: TRBJ1-1
size: -
CDR3: CSVGVSGGNTEAFF

V: TRBV7-6
J: TRBJ2-1
size: once
CDR3: CASSLQAATTYNEQFF

V: TRBV9
J: TRBJ2-7
size: few
CDR3: CASREQGYEQYF

V: TRBV19
J: TRBJ1-4
size: -
CDR3: CASSSPGGPRHFEKLFF

V: TRBV30
J: TRBJ2-1
size: -
CDR3: CAWGTSAGYNEQFF

V: TRBV19
J: TRBJ1-6
size: -
CDR3: CASSITGVNSPLHF

V: TRBV11-2
J: TRBJ2-7
size: -
CDR3: CASSPVNRRRGTRYEQYF

V: TRBV18
J: TRBJ2-5
size: -
CDR3: CASSPLLAGGQETQYF

V: TRBV9
J: TRBJ2-3
size: few
CDR3: CASSLTGGEGDTQYF

V: TRBV19
J: TRBJ1-4
size: once
CDR3: CASSILGVPTNEKLFF

V: TRBV13
J: TRBJ2-7
size: -
CDR3: CASSSTGRSRGGEQYF

V: TRBV27
J: TRBJ2-7
size: once
CDR3: CASSFGPGYEQYF

V: TRBV19
J: TRBJ2-1
size: -
CDR3: CASSPPLYNEQFF

V: TRBV27
J: TRBJ2-7
size: -
CDR3: CASRPSGGTYEQYF

V: TRBV2
J: TRBJ2-3
size: few
CDR3: CATGGDRNTDTQYF

V: TRBV4-3
J: TRBJ1-4
size: -
CDR3: CASSQGRTDGNEKLFF

V: TRBV9
J: TRBJ2-1
size: -
CDR3: CASSVELAGPDEQFF

V: TRBV5-1
J: TRBJ2-7
size: -
CDR3: CASSISGGRNYEQYF

V: TRBV7-2
J: TRBJ1-1
size: -
CDR3: CASSSYRGGPEAFF

V: TRBV19
J: TRBJ2-1
size: -
CDR3: CASSNRRGFSYNEQFF

V: TRBV6-5
J: TRBJ2-3
size: -
CDR3: CASSYLAGEDTQYF

V: TRBV7-9
J: TRBJ1-1
size: -
CDR3: CASSSRDSDTEAFF